The present entry profiles one TCR beta chain with its context. Its antigen is still unknown. This sample is drawn from a study of chemoradiotherapy in HPV16-positive cancers. At the level of the study: Functional T-cell assays on a couple of HPV16-positive patients' cells defined candidate HPV-specific clones and common TCR motifs.

Using immunoSEQ multiplex PCR, the repertoire was profiled, and TCRdb retains in-frame clones only, with some absent. The sample includes 2,500 to 3,000 clones, 88% seen only once; the top ten take around 2.9%. Per germline, CDR1 GTSNPN and CDR2 SVGIG (reference sequence). The CDR3 runs to 15 residues. V gave up 0 bases and J gave up 5 bases, with 13 bases separating them. General study results and limits: HPV-responsive T-cell expansion during chemoradiotherapy was linked to improved recurrence-free survival in HPV16-positive patients. HPV-specific T cells were functionally defined from only two HPV16-positive patients. During treatment, candidate HPV-specific clones and E7-related motifs expanded in tumor.

The TCR was taken from a human donor with HPV-associated anogenital cancer. Sequenced here: tumor tissue, sampled from a patient who underwent chemoradiotherapy. The genes are TRBV30 and TRBJ2-2, with no clear D. CDR3 in DNA: TGTGCCTGGAGTGTACCCCCAGAGTTTACCGGGGAGCTGTTTTTT. It is translated as CAWSVPPEFTGELFF.